This entry lists 24 T cell receptor beta chains sequenced from one sample in a study of response to subunit inactivated influenza vaccine. TCRdb reprocessed the RT-PCR reads via MiXCR and lists one record per CDR3 protein. Counted here are around 180,000 distinct CDR3 sequences, roughly 8.7% occurring once; the ten biggest clones make up roughly a tenth. The material sequenced was non-naive T cells sorted from PBMCs, taken on the day of vaccination. The receptor source for this set is a man aged 45-65 years who received an inactivated influenza vaccine.

This clonotype was found a few times. The chain uses TRBV5-1 and TRBJ1-2; 8 positions match TRBD1. The V gene's germline CDR1 is SGHRS and CDR2 YFSETQ. V shed 4 bases, J shed 8 bases, and the junction held 7 bases outside the gene matches. This CDR3 contains 13 residues. The CDR3 loop is CASSPGQGEGYTF. The CDR3 coding sequence is TGCGCCAGCAGCCCCGGACAGGGAGAGGGCTACACCTTC.

The sample holds a few counts of this clonotype. The chain employs TRBV7-2 and TRBJ1-1, with 7 nucleotides matching TRBD1. J was trimmed by 1 base and V by 5 bases; bases with no gene match: 7. Germline-derived CDR1 and CDR2 are SGHTA and FQGNSA. There are 15 residues in the CDR3. CDR3 coding DNA: TGTGCCAGCAGCCTAACGGGGACAGAGAACACTGAAGCTTTCTTT. Amino acid sequence: CASSLTGTENTEAFF.

This clonotype occurred a few times. One end of the junction is discordant with germline, which a read error may explain. The V call is TRBV28, the J call TRBJ2-7; 11 bases line up with TRBD2. This CDR3 is 16 amino acids long. Germline CDR1 is MDHEN and CDR2 is SYDVKM. CDR3 protein: CASSFTSGRTSDEQYF. DNA for the CDR3: TGTGCCAGCAGTTTTACTAGCGGGAGAACCTCCGACGAGCAGTACTTC.

V and J are TRBV12-3 or TRBV12-4 and TRBJ1-1; D is possibly TRBD1 (6 bases). The CDR3 sequence is 14 residues long. V lost 6 bases and J 1 base, leaving 12 bases between the germline ends. The CDR3 sequence is CASSPGHQNTEAFF. The CDR3 region has the DNA TGTGCCAGCAGCCCGGGACACCAGAACACTGAAGCTTTCTTT.

This clonotype was seen repeatedly, ten times or more. The chain carries TRBV20-1 and TRBJ1-6; D ambiguous. The V gene's germline CDR1 is DFQATT and CDR2 SNEGSKA (reference sequence). CDR3 length: 14 amino acids. V lost 1 base, J lost 5 bases, and 9 bases lay in between. The CDR3 spells CSARGSRNNSPLHF. The CDR3 DNA is TGCAGTGCTAGAGGGTCGCGGAATAATTCACCCCTCCACTTT.

Many counts were recorded for this clonotype. The chain is built from TRBV24-1 and TRBJ2-5, with TRBD1 matching over 8 bases. From germline, CDR1 is KGHDR and CDR2 SFDVKD. With 1 base clipped from V and 4 bases from J, the junction kept 4 bases outside the gene matches. The length of the CDR3 is 15 residues. The CDR3 loop reads CATSDFRTGLETQYF. The CDR3 region has the DNA TGTGCCACCAGTGATTTTAGGACAGGGCTAGAGACCCAGTACTTC.

This clonotype has ten or more counts. The V and J genes are TRBV5-1 and TRBJ2-1, with TRBD2 matching 7 bases. The length of the CDR3 is 15 residues. V lost 6 bases and J lost 2; bases outside the gene matches: 8. Germline lookup yields CDR1 SGHRS and CDR2 YFSETQ. CDR3 DNA sequence: TGCGCCAGCAAGGGGCAGGGAGGGGCCTACAATGAGCAGTTCTTC. Protein: CASKGQGGAYNEQFF.

Regarding this clonotype: In this CDR3 the conserved last residue, phenylalanine or tryptophan, is missing, so a read error is likely. J is TRBJ1-2 and V is TRBV7-2; D is unresolved. The CDR3 loop spans 15 amino acids. Germline-derived CDR1 and CDR2 are SGHTA and FQGNSA. V lost 1 base and J 4 bases, leaving 13 bases between the germline ends. The CDR3 region has the DNA TGTGCCAGCAGCTTAGTTGTGGGTGTGGGCTATGGCTACACCTCC. Amino acids: CASSLVVGVGYGYTS.

This rearrangement joins TRBV5-1 to TRBJ2-1, with TRBD2 identical over 9 bases. V was pared by 2 bases and J by 9 bases, with 9 bases of the junction left unmatched. CDR1 is SGHRS and CDR2 is YFSETQ in the germline V gene. This CDR3 spans 15 amino acids. The chain's CDR3 is CASSFEGVAGAEQFF. The CDR3 region has the DNA TGCGCCAGCAGCTTCGAGGGGGTAGCGGGAGCTGAGCAGTTCTTC.

This chain links TRBV4-2 with TRBJ2-4; D unresolved. This CDR3 has 18 residues. From germline, CDR1 is LGHNA and CDR2 YNFKEQ. The germline V and J ends were trimmed by 0 bases and 0 bases, with 15 bases remaining between them. In DNA form, the CDR3 reads TGTGCCAGCAGCCAAGATAATGTCGGATACCTAGCCAAAAACATTCAGTACTTC. This encodes CASSQDNVGYLAKNIQYF.

The J gene is TRBJ2-3, the V gene TRBV5-4, with TRBD1 identical over 7 bases. This CDR3 has 14 amino acids. CDR1 is SGHNT, CDR2 YYREEE, per germline (reference sequence). V trimming: 4 bases; J trimming: 1 base; junction bases outside the gene matches: 3. The CDR3 DNA follows: TGTGCCAGCAGCGTGGACAGGCGCACAGATACGCAGTATTTT. It encodes CASSVDRRTDTQYF.

This clonotype was recorded at least ten times. The chain is built from TRBV4-2 and TRBJ1-4, with TRBD1 as a possible D gene (5 bases). The germline gives CDR1 LGHNA, CDR2 YNFKEQ. The CDR3 contains 17 residues. Deletions cut 0 bases from V and 6 bases from J, with 17 bases between. CDR3 bases: TGTGCCAGCAGCCAAGATCTCGAACAGGTTGGAGATGAAAAACTGTTTTTT. Translating gives CASSQDLEQVGDEKLFF.

The table lists this clonotype with many counts. This chain joins TRBV12-3 or TRBV12-4 and TRBJ1-4; TRBD1 might be the D (5 bases). Trimming cost V 7 bases and J 7 bases, with 13 bases left between them. The CDR3 is 13 amino acids. The CDR3 bases are TGTGCCAGCATCCGGACCGGGGGTGAAAAACTGTTTTTT. Protein product: CASIRTGGEKLFF.

The chain combines TRBV19 with TRBJ2-2; D is undetermined. The CDR3 runs 14 residues. Per germline, CDR1 LNHDA and CDR2 SQIVND (reference sequence). V was trimmed by 7 bases and J by 1 base, leaving 10 bases between them. The CDR3: CASKLQMNTGELFF. CDR3 bases: TGTGCCAGTAAGTTACAGATGAACACCGGGGAGCTGTTTTTT. The full variable domain, with the rest looked up from reference TRBV19 and TRBJ2-2, is DGGITQSPKYLFRKEGQNVTLSCEQNLNHDAMYWYRQDPGQGLRLIYYSQIVNDFQKGDIAEGYSVSREKKESFPLTVTSAQKNPTAFYLCASKLQMNTGELFFGEGSRLTVL.

This clonotype turned up a few times. This chain uses TRBV5-6 with TRBJ2-2, with 10 bases fitting TRBD2. Germline V gene lookup returns CDR1 SGHDT and CDR2 YYEEEE. After removal of 4 bases from V and 0 bases from J, the junction contained 3 bases not matched to a gene. This CDR3 contains 16 residues. The CDR3: CASSRGLAANTGELFF. CDR3 bases: TGTGCCAGCAGCCGCGGACTAGCGGCGAACACCGGGGAGCTGTTTTTT.

The chain has TRBV5-6 and TRBJ2-1; D is ambiguous. The ends were cut back, 0 bases at V and 4 bases at J, with 5 bases in the middle. The CDR3 extends over 13 amino acids. Germline V gene data show CDR1 as SGHDT and CDR2 as YYEEEE. The CDR3 sequence is CASSLDLYNEQFF. For the CDR3, the DNA is TGTGCCAGCAGCTTGGACTTATACAATGAGCAGTTCTTC. The complete variable domain, with remaining parts taken from reference TRBV5-6 and TRBJ2-1, reads DAGVTQSPTHLIKTRGQQVTLRCSPKSGHDTVSWYQQALGQGPQFIFQYYEEEERQRGNFPDRFSGHQFPNYSSELNVNALLLGDSALYLCASSLDLYNEQFFGPGTRLTVL.

This clonotype was detected ten times or more. This chain uses TRBV7-8 with TRBJ2-1; D remains unclear. CDR1 and CDR2 (germline): SGHVS, FQNEAQ. CDR3 length equals 13 residues. V was cut by 8 bases and J by 7 bases, with 15 bases left in between. CDR3 sequence: CASLEGPLNEQFF. CDR3 bases: TGTGCCAGCCTGGAAGGACCTCTAAATGAGCAGTTCTTC.

This clonotype was detected a few times. The rearrangement uses TRBV6-2 or TRBV6-3 and TRBJ2-1, with 8 bases aligning to TRBD1. The CDR3 consists of 15 residues. Trimming cost V 2 bases and J 4 bases; bases outside gene matches: 4. Germline V gene data show CDR1 as MNHEY and CDR2 as SVGEGT. The CDR3 bases are TGTGCCAGCAGTTACAATCAGGGGGCTTACAATGAGCAGTTCTTC. Protein: CASSYNQGAYNEQFF.

The chain employs TRBV4-1 and TRBJ1-1; possible D gene TRBD1, 5 bases. V was trimmed by 8 bases and J by 0 bases, leaving 10 bases between them. CDR1 is MGHRA, CDR2 YSYEKL, per germline. This CDR3 is 13 amino acids long. The CDR3 nucleotides read TGCGCCAGCCCCGGGGGTATGAACACTGAAGCTTTCTTT. It translates to CASPGGMNTEAFF.

Concerning this clonotype: A much larger clone is a single base away; this may be a read error. V gene TRBV29-1 combines with J gene TRBJ2-7; possibly TRBD1 or TRBD2 for D (6 bases each). CDR3 size: 11 residues. CDR1 is SQVTM, CDR2 ANQGSEA, per germline. CDR3 sequence: CIGGQAYEQYF. CDR3 nucleotides: TGCATCGGGGGACAAGCTTACGAGCAGTACTTC.

The V gene is TRBV6-6, the J gene TRBJ1-5; no clear D gene. Germline-derived CDR1 and CDR2 are MNHNY and SVGAGI (reference sequence). The CDR3 has 13 residues. Trimming pared 7 bases from V and 0 bases from J, leaving 7 bases between. In DNA form, the CDR3 reads TGTGCCAGCAACGCAGATAGCAATCAGCCCCAGCATTTT. Protein: CASNADSNQPQHF.

The table lists this clonotype with a few counts. The CDR3 sequence is CAIGTSGSSYNEQFF. The CDR3 DNA reads as TGTGCCATCGGGACTAGCGGGAGTTCCTACAATGAGCAGTTCTTC. This chain connects TRBV10-3 to TRBJ2-1; TRBD2 aligns across 14 bases. J was trimmed by 1 base and V by 8 bases; bases with no gene match: 1. The V gene's germline CDR1 is ENHRY and CDR2 SYGVKD. This CDR3 comprises 15 residues.

V is TRBV7-8 and J is TRBJ2-7, with 7 bases fitting TRBD1. The CDR3 spans 13 residues. J lost 2 bases, V lost 3 bases, and 1 base had no gene match. Germline-derived CDR1 and CDR2 are SGHVS and FQNEAQ. The CDR3 region is CASSLDRPYEQYF. The CDR3 nucleotides are TGTGCCAGCAGCTTGGACAGGCCCTACGAGCAGTACTTC.

This clonotype was detected ten times or more. The genes are TRBV4-1 and TRBJ1-1; 7 nucleotides agree with TRBD1. Losses at the gene ends were 3 bases for V and 2 bases for J; bases not matched to a gene: 12. This CDR3 is 17 amino acids long. The germline V gene encodes CDR1 MGHRA and CDR2 YSYEKL. In DNA, the CDR3 is TGCGCCAGCAGCCACCATCCGACAGGGTTGAAAAACACTGAAGCTTTCTTT. It encodes CASSHHPTGLKNTEAFF.